What follows are 20 T cell receptor beta chains derived from one specimen sequenced in a study of blood T cell repertoires in COVID-19. Assay used: immunoSEQ multiplex PCR; TCRdb lists only in-frame clones, some missing. Of hundreds of thousands of clones listed, around nine tenths were seen once; the top ten hold under 15%. The specimen was peripheral blood. The source is a woman aged 60-75 years with acute or convalescent COVID-19.

The chain carries TRBV6-2 or TRBV6-3 and TRBJ2-7, with 8 nucleotides matching TRBD1. The CDR3 totals 13 residues. The germline CDR1 and CDR2 sequences are MNHEY and SVGEGT. V trimming: 5 bases; J trimming: 0 bases; junction bases outside the gene matches: 0. CDR3 coding DNA: TGTGCCAGCAGTGGGACAGGCTCCTACGAGCAGTACTTC. Its protein is CASSGTGSYEQYF.

The chain employs TRBV18 and TRBJ2-5; 13 bases are shared with TRBD2. J was trimmed by 0 bases and V by 4 bases; bases with no gene match: 5. The CDR3 length is 17 residues. CDR1 and CDR2 from the germline V gene are KGHSH and LQKENI. CDR3 residues: CASSHKLAGGYQETQYF. CDR3 sequence (DNA): TGTGCCAGCTCACATAAACTAGCGGGAGGGTACCAAGAGACCCAGTACTTC. Combining the CDR3 with reference TRBV18 and TRBJ2-5 gives the whole variable domain NAGVMQNPRHLVRRRGQEARLRCSPMKGHSHVYWYRQLPEEGLKFMVYLQKENIIDESGMPKERFSAEFPKEGPSILRIQQVVRGDSAAYFCASSHKLAGGYQETQYFGPGTRLLVL.

This clone is a singleton in its sample. CDR3 region: CASSSSIGANVLTF. The CDR3 DNA reads TGTGCCAGCAGCTCTTCTATTGGGGCCAACGTCCTGACTTTC. V usage is TRBV7-8 and J usage is TRBJ2-6, with D hard to call. Trimming stripped 4 bases from V and 3 bases from J, with 7 bases between. CDR3 size: 14 residues. Germline V gives CDR1 SGHVS, CDR2 FQNEAQ.

V and J are TRBV30 and TRBJ1-6; TRBD1 agrees at 8 bases. The V and J ends lost 2 bases and 6 bases, in that order; junction bases with no gene match: 21. The CDR3 loop spans 20 amino acids. From germline, CDR1 is GTSNPN and CDR2 SVGIG (reference sequence). Here the CDR3 reads CAWSFPKIGRQGPLNSPLHF. The CDR3 DNA reads TGTGCCTGGAGTTTTCCCAAGATCGGAAGACAGGGGCCACTTAATTCACCCCTCCACTTT.

J is TRBJ2-5 and V is TRBV6-1, with D possibly matching TRBD1 (5 bases). V lost 2 bases, J lost 1 base, and 11 bases lay in between. CDR3 length equals 15 residues. Germline assignment: CDR1 MNHNS and CDR2 SASEGT. The CDR3 here is CASSEQGQIQETQYF. The CDR3 bases are TGTGCCAGCAGTGAACAGGGTCAGATCCAAGAGACCCAGTACTTC.

The chain links TRBV7-3 to TRBJ2-2; D not certain. Trimming took 0 bases from V and 6 from J, leaving 8 bases between them. This CDR3 region has 14 residues. Germline CDR1 reads SGHTA; CDR2 reads FQGTGA. CDR3 loop: CASSLTLASGELFF. The CDR3 DNA follows: TGTGCCAGCAGCTTAACGTTGGCTTCCGGGGAGCTGTTTTTT.

The rearrangement uses TRBV29-1 and TRBJ2-7; D is possibly TRBD2 (6 bases). CDR3 length equals 12 residues. Trimming took off 1 base at V and 7 bases at J, with 11 bases between the two ends. CDR1 and CDR2 from the germline V gene are SQVTM and ANQGSEA. In DNA form, the CDR3 reads TGCAGCGTTGAAGTAGGAGGGGTGGAGCAGTACTTC. Translating gives CSVEVGGVEQYF.

The gene calls are TRBV28 and TRBJ1-2, with 10 bases aligning to TRBD1. The CDR3 runs 13 residues. CDR1 MDHEN and CDR2 SYDVKM come from the germline V gene. The V gene end was trimmed by 7 bases and the J gene end by 4 bases; junction bases not matched to a gene: 3. The CDR3 bases are TGTGCCAGCACCGGGACAGGGGTCTATGGCTACACCTTC. Translation gives CASTGTGVYGYTF.

V and J are TRBV7-2 and TRBJ1-4; D is unclear. Trimming shortened V by 5 bases and J by 5 bases, and 9 bases separated the two germline ends. The CDR3 totals 13 residues. CDR1 is SGHTA and CDR2 is FQGNSA in the germline V gene. The CDR3 reads CASSVAGNEKLFF. The CDR3 DNA is TGTGCCAGCAGCGTCGCGGGGAATGAAAAACTGTTTTTT.

This clone was observed a single time. The rearrangement links TRBV30 to TRBJ2-2, with D possibly matching TRBD2 (5 bases). The germline V gene encodes CDR1 GTSNPN and CDR2 SVGIG (reference sequence). Trimming pared 5 bases from V and 4 bases from J, leaving 14 bases between. This CDR3 is 14 amino acids long. CDR3 region: CAWDWRRLTGELFF. The CDR3, as DNA: TGTGCCTGGGACTGGAGGCGACTCACCGGGGAGCTGTTTTTT.

The chain combines TRBV27 with TRBJ2-2, with TRBD2 matching over 9 bases. The CDR3 totals 13 residues. Germline V gives CDR1 MNHEY, CDR2 SMNVEV (reference sequence). V was pared by 10 bases and J by 5 bases, with 5 bases of the junction left unmatched. The CDR3 loop is CATLAGVTGELFF. CDR3 coding DNA: TGTGCCACCTTAGCGGGAGTTACCGGGGAGCTGTTTTTT.

This clone came up once. This rearrangement joins TRBV6-2 or TRBV6-3 to TRBJ2-7; 8 bases align to TRBD2. From germline, CDR1 is MNHEY and CDR2 SVGEGT. The CDR3 runs 15 residues. Losses at the gene ends were 2 bases for V and 6 bases for J; bases not matched to a gene: 9. The CDR3 is CASSYKAGGLGEQYF. DNA for the CDR3: TGTGCCAGCAGTTACAAGGCGGGAGGCTTGGGCGAGCAGTACTTC.

This chain uses TRBV29-1 with TRBJ2-3; D remains ambiguous. Germline V gene data show CDR1 as SQVTM and CDR2 as ANQGSEA. The V and J ends lost 4 bases and 5 bases respectively, with 4 bases between them. This CDR3 spans 10 amino acids. CDR3 sequence: CSVVGDTQYF. The CDR3 DNA reads as TGCAGCGTTGTCGGAGATACGCAGTATTTT.

The V call is TRBV7-7, the J call TRBJ2-3, with D unresolved. V lost 1 base, J lost 6 bases, and 8 bases lay in between. Germline V gene data show CDR1 as SSHAT and CDR2 as FNYEAQ (reference sequence). The CDR3 runs to 13 residues. The CDR3 nucleotides read TGTGCCAGCAGCTTAGGAGGTGAGGATACGCAGTATTTT. Translating gives CASSLGGEDTQYF.

The chain carries TRBV4-3 and TRBJ2-7; TRBD2 matches 7 bases. The CDR3 loop spans 16 amino acids. After removal of 1 base from V and 6 bases from J, the junction contained 12 bases not matched to a gene. The germline V gene encodes CDR1 LGHNA and CDR2 YSLEER. Here the CDR3 reads CASSQATGRTPGEQYF. CDR3 DNA: TGCGCCAGCAGCCAAGCAACCGGGAGGACCCCCGGCGAGCAGTACTTC.

The V gene is TRBV6-2 or TRBV6-3, the J gene TRBJ1-1; maybe TRBD1 (5 bases). V lost 2 bases, J lost 5 bases, and 18 bases lay in between. CDR3 size: 16 residues. Germline lookup yields CDR1 MNHEY and CDR2 SVGEGT. DNA for the CDR3: TGTGCCAGCAGTTACCCTTCCTCCGGCCGGGGGACTGAAGCTTTCTTT. As protein: CASSYPSSGRGTEAFF.

The chain links TRBV4-1 to TRBJ1-6, with D maybe TRBD1 (6 bases). Germline V CDR1 and CDR2: MGHRA, YSYEKL. Deletions cut 4 bases from V and 0 bases from J, with 13 bases between. The CDR3 sequence is 17 residues long. This chain's CDR3 is CASSRGPRDSYNSPLHF. As DNA, the CDR3 is TGCGCCAGCAGCCGGGGGCCCAGGGACTCCTATAATTCACCCCTCCACTTT.

J is TRBJ1-6 and V is TRBV7-2; D not certain. Germline-derived CDR1 and CDR2 are SGHTA and FQGNSA. The CDR3 runs to 11 residues. V lost 1 base, J lost 16 bases, and 8 bases lay in between. The CDR3, as DNA: TGTGCCAGCAGCTTAGACAGCACTCTCCACTTT. Encoded protein: CASSLDSTLHF. Full variable domain (remainder filled in from reference TRBV7-2 and TRBJ1-6): GAGVSQSPSNKVTEKGKDVELRCDPISGHTALYWYRQSLGQGLEFLIYFQGNSAPDKSGLPSDRFSAERTGGSVSTLTIQRTQQEDSAVYLCASSLDSTLHFGNGTRLTVT.

This clone was recorded once. The rearrangement links TRBV6-2 or TRBV6-3 to TRBJ2-7, with 12 nucleotides matching TRBD1. The CDR3 extends over 15 amino acids. V lost 2 bases, J lost 6 bases, and 5 bases stayed unmatched. The germline V gene encodes CDR1 MNHEY and CDR2 SVGEGT. Written as DNA, the CDR3 is TGTGCCAGCAGTTACGGGACAGGGGGCTTCTCCGAGCAGTACTTC. Protein: CASSYGTGGFSEQYF.

The gene calls are TRBV7-9 and TRBJ1-3; maybe TRBD1 (5 bases). The CDR3 length is 14 residues. Trimming shortened V by 3 bases and J by 2 bases, and 8 bases separated the two germline ends. The germline CDR1 and CDR2 sequences are SEHNR and FQNEAQ (reference sequence). The CDR3 region is CASSLTATGNTIYF. DNA for the CDR3: TGTGCCAGCAGCTTGACAGCAACTGGAAACACCATATATTTT.